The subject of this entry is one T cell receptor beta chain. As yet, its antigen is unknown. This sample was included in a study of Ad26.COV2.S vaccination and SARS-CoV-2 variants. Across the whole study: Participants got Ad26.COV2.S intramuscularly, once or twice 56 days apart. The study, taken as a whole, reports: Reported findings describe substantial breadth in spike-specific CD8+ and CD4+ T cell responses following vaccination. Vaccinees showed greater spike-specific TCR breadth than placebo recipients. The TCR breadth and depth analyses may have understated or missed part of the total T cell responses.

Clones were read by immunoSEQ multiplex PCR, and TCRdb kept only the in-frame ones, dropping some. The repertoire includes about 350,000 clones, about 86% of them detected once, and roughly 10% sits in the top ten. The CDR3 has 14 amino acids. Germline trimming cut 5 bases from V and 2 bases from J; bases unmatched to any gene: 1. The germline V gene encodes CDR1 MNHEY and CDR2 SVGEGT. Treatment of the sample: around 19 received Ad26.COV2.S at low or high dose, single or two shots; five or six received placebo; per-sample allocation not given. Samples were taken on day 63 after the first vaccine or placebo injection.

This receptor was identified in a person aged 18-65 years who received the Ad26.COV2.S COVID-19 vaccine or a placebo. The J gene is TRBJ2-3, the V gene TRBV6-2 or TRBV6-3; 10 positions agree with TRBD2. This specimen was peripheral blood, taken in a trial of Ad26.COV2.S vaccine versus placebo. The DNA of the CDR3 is TGTGCCAGCAGTAGCGGGAGGGCCACAGATACGCAGTATTTT. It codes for CASSSGRATDTQYF.